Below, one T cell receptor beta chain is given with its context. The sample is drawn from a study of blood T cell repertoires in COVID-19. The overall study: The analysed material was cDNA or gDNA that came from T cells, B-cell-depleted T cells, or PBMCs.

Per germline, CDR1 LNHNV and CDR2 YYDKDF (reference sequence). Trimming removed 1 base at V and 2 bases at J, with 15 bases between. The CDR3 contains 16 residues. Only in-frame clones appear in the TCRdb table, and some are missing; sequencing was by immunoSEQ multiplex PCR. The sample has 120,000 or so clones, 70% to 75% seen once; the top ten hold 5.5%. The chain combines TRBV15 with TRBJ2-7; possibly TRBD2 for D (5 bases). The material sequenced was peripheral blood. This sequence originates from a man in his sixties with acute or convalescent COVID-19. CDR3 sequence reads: CATSRGRGRSTYEQYF. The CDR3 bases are TGTGCCACCAGCAGAGGGCGAGGGCGGAGTACCTACGAGCAGTACTTC.